This TCR beta chain derives from a study of a mutant IDH1 vaccine in newly diagnosed glioma (dated by TCRdb to about 2021). Background for the entire study: In the chemotherapy-containing groups, vaccination started alongside temozolomide cycles, whereas in patients who had radiotherapy alone it started 4-6 weeks after radiotherapy. The roughly 32 treated patients were approximately 62% male and 37.5% female, with a mean age of roughly 40 years. Prior to enrollment, patients had been given standard therapy consisting of radiotherapy alone, temozolomide alone, or radiochemotherapy with temozolomide, with the combination given to most patients. The week-35 safety follow-up was designated visit V12, and the week-47 end of study was designated visit V13. Peripheral blood was drawn at six visits: V03 (baseline), V05, V07, V10, V12 and V13. Longitudinal TCRB deep sequencing was performed for 25 to 30 treated patients wherever samples were available for exploratory analyses. The paper's findings and limits, for the study overall: The authors noted that analyses of patient blood samples could not be reproduced because of sample limitations. Pseudoprogression seemed to be unrelated to changes in the top peripheral T cell clonotypes found by TCRB sequencing. Selection of PBMC samples for TCRB deep sequencing was based on availability. Vaccine-induced immune responses across multiple MHC alleles were detected in around 92% of patients.

The meaning of the sample's time point label: week 47, end of study. Every vaccine dose consisted of 300 ug of a 20-mer mutant IDH1 peptide in Montanide, administered subcutaneously together with topical imiquimod. Eight vaccinations were administered to patients in weeks 1, 3, 5, 7, 11, 15, 19 and 23, corresponding to visits V03 through V10. Donors had newly diagnosed WHO grade 3 or 4 IDH1-mutant astrocytomas with loss of nuclear ATRX. The samples were drawn from NOA16, a multicentre, single-arm, open-label phase I trial in Germany that tested a mutant IDH1 peptide vaccine in humans for the first time. Genomic DNA for TCRB sequencing was isolated from EDTA blood with the DNeasy Blood and Tissue Kit. The library was produced with the immunoSEQ multiplex PCR assay. Rearranged TCR beta chain sequences were amplified with the hsTCRB Kit following the manufacturer's protocol. An Illumina MiSeq was used to sequence the TCRB libraries. The published analysis was carried out like this. Demultiplexing, trimming and gene mapping were performed with the kit vendor's proprietary platform. Held by TCRdb, this immuneACCESS table contains in-frame sequences only and omits some clones. Under half of the omission traces to an unresolved V gene where checked; the cause of the rest is unknown. That table gives V, J and clone size, and the DNA gave D and trimming. The table for this sample lists fewer than 55,000 clones; around 60% of them were counted only once. The leading ten clones occupy about 5% of the sample.

About this clone: The clone's antigen remains unknown. There are no base qualities to consult, and no much larger clone falls within one base.

Trimming takes 2 bases from V and 1 base from J, and the germline ends sit 13 bases apart. Taken from cysteine to phenylalanine, the CDR3 has 15 residues. Here the CDR3 DNA is all that survives: 45 bases in frame from base 1. CDR1 and CDR2 are read off the germline V gene (reference sequence) as GTSNPN and SVGIG. The receptor chain draws on TRBV30 and TRBJ2-3; a confident D gene designation cannot be given. The sequences come from peripheral blood mononuclear cells (PBMCs), collected from a glioma patient whose treatment included an IDH1 peptide vaccine. The receptor was isolated from a man aged 40-55 years with glioma. Some clones in this sample may be carry-over from other donors' samples. CDR3 reads: CAWSLGSVRTDTQYF. The nucleotide sequence reads as follows: TGTGCCTGGAGTCTGGGGTCCGTCCGCACAGATACGCAGTATTTT.